One and the same sample provided the 11 T cell receptor beta chains below, sequenced in a study of blood T cell repertoires in COVID-19. Data came from immunoSEQ multiplex PCR; TCRdb stores just in-frame clones and leaves some out. Of 140,000 to 150,000 clones listed, about 83% are singletons. The sequenced sample was PBMCs or T cells enriched from blood (not recorded which). All receptors derive from a woman aged 45-59 years who had been exposed to COVID-19.

In this sample, this clone turned up a few times. The chain is built from TRBV9 and TRBJ2-7; no definite D call. The germline V and J ends were trimmed by 0 bases and 4 bases, with 11 bases remaining between them. The germline V gene encodes CDR1 SGDLS and CDR2 YYNGEE. The CDR3 has 14 residues. The CDR3 DNA sequence: TGTGCCAGCAGCGTAGCCGTAGCTGGGTACGAGCAGTACTTC. Translated, it gives CASSVAVAGYEQYF.

This sequence joins TRBV29-1 and TRBJ1-2, with 8 bases aligning to TRBD1. V gave up 1 base and J gave up 3 bases; unmatched junction bases: 4. Germline CDR1 and CDR2: SQVTM and ANQGSEA. This CDR3 is built from 14 residues. The CDR3 DNA is TGCAGCGTTGAAGGAGGACAGGGCTACTATGGCTACACCTTC. Its translation: CSVEGGQGYYGYTF.

The chain links TRBV19 to TRBJ1-1; no firm D call. The V and J ends lost 3 bases and 0 bases respectively, with 14 bases between them. Germline-derived CDR1 and CDR2 are LNHDA and SQIVND (reference sequence). The CDR3 loop spans 16 amino acids. This CDR3 is CASSIGRWRMNTEAFF. CDR3 bases: TGTGCCAGTAGTATTGGTCGGTGGAGAATGAACACTGAAGCTTTCTTT.

This clone was seen just once. This CDR3 is also generated by other DNA sequences in the sample. V and J are TRBV19 and TRBJ1-1, with 9 bases lining up with TRBD1. Looked up from germline, CDR1 is LNHDA and CDR2 is SQIVND (reference sequence). CDR3 length: 14 amino acids. The V and J ends lost 5 bases and 5 bases, in that order; junction bases with no gene match: 6. CDR3 amino acids: CASSGRDRETEAFF. The CDR3 DNA is TGTGCCAGTAGTGGAAGGGACAGGGAGACTGAAGCTTTCTTT.

The CDR3 region has the DNA TGCGCCAGCAAGTCGGGTGATACGCAGTATTTT. Residues: CASKSGDTQYF. The chain couples TRBV10-2 to TRBJ2-3, with no clear D. CDR3 length equals 11 residues. Trimming stripped 7 bases from V and 6 bases from J, with 8 bases between. The germline gives CDR1 WSHSY, CDR2 SAAADI.

This rearrangement joins TRBV20-1 to TRBJ2-1; 8 bases fit TRBD2. Trimming took 6 bases from V and 9 from J; bases not matched to a gene: 4. This CDR3 spans 11 amino acids. Germline CDR1 DFQATT, CDR2 SNEGSKA (reference sequence). CDR3 in amino acids: CSALAVGEQFF. The CDR3 coding sequence is TGCAGTGCACTAGCGGTCGGTGAGCAGTTCTTC.

The chain carries TRBV5-5 and TRBJ1-1; no reliable D call. The CDR3 has 12 amino acids. V was cut by 3 bases and J by 6 bases, with 9 bases left in between. Germline V gene data show CDR1 as SGHKS and CDR2 as YYEKEE (reference sequence). The CDR3 sequence: CASSSLSPEAFF. The CDR3 DNA reads as TGTGCCAGCAGCTCCTTGAGTCCTGAAGCTTTCTTT.

The chain couples TRBV1 to TRBJ1-1. TRBV1 is a pseudogene locus. This CDR3 contains 15 residues. Here the CDR3 reads CTSSQAGGWNTEAFF. The CDR3, as DNA: TGCACCAGCAGCCAAGCGGGGGGATGGAATACTGAAGCTTTCTTT.

The chain couples TRBV5-1 to TRBJ2-3; possible D gene TRBD2, 6 bases. CDR1 and CDR2 (germline): SGHRS, YFSETQ. The V end lost 4 bases, the J end lost 1 base, and 19 bases lay between the germline ends. The CDR3 covers 17 residues. CDR3 sequence: CASSPDMGLDGTDTQYF. The CDR3 DNA reads TGCGCCAGCAGCCCAGACATGGGACTCGACGGCACAGATACGCAGTATTTT.

The chain links TRBV5-4 to TRBJ1-6; 9 bases are a match to TRBD1. The CDR3 is 18 residues long. Germline CDR1 is SGHNT and CDR2 is YYREEE (reference sequence). The trim removed 3 bases at V and 0 bases at J, leaving 7 bases unmatched. Here the CDR3 reads CASSSLQGAGSYNSPLHF. In DNA form, the CDR3 reads TGTGCCAGCAGCTCATTACAGGGGGCCGGCTCCTATAATTCACCCCTCCACTTT.

J is TRBJ2-7 and V is TRBV19; 8 bases are a match to TRBD2. Losses at the gene ends were 9 bases for V and 6 bases for J; bases not matched to a gene: 16. This CDR3 region has 15 residues. Germline assignment: CDR1 LNHDA and CDR2 SQIVND (reference sequence). CDR3 bases: TGTGCCAGCAGGAGAAGCGGGAGTATCCCCGGCGAGCAGTACTTC. It yields the protein CASRRSGSIPGEQYF.